This record concerns one T cell receptor beta chain sequence. The antigen is undetermined. The V and J ends lost 5 bases and 6 bases respectively, with 7 bases between them. Germline V gives CDR1 LNHDA, CDR2 SQIVND (reference sequence). The CDR3 has 11 amino acids. A history of autoimmune disease or systemic immunosuppression excluded patients. Assay: immunoSEQ multiplex PCR; the TCRdb copy retains only in-frame clones and omits some. The sample lists tens of thousands of clones, about 91% seen once, with approximately 20% in the top ten. The data were taken from a study of OX40 agonist ivuxolimab in advanced cancers. The overall study: In this trial design, patients received ivuxolimab intravenously at 0.01 to 10 mg/kg every 2 weeks.

Regarding the study as a whole: Both blood CD4+ and CD8+ T cells showed clonal growth by week 6 at 0.1 to 3.0 mg/kg. Expanded clones were, on average, more numerous in CD8+ T cells than in CD4+.

This sequence joins TRBV19 and TRBJ1-1; D is ambiguous. This TCR derives from an adult with an advanced solid tumor such as melanoma, head and neck, liver or kidney cancer. Sequenced material: CD4+ or CD8+ T cells sorted from blood, taken in a trial of the OX40 agonist ivuxolimab. DNA for the CDR3: TGTGCCAGTAGTCGGGGTCCTGAAGCTTTCTTT. It yields the protein CASSRGPEAFF. Filled out from reference TRBV19 and TRBJ1-1, the complete variable domain reads DGGITQSPKYLFRKEGQNVTLSCEQNLNHDAMYWYRQDPGQGLRLIYYSQIVNDFQKGDIAEGYSVSREKKESFPLTVTSAQKNPTAFYLCASSRGPEAFFGQGTRLTVV.